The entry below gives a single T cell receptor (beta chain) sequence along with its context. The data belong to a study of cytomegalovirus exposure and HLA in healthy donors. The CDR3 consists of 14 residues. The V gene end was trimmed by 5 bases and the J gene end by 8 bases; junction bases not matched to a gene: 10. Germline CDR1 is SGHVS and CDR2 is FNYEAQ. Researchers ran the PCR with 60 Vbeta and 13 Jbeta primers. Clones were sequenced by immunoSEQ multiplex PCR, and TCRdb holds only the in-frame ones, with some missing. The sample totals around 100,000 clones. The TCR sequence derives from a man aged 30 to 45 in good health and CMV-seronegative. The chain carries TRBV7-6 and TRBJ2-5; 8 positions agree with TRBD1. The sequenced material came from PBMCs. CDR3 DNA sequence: TGTGCCAGCAGCCCCGACAGGGGAGTCCCTACCCAGTACTTC. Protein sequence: CASSPDRGVPTQYF. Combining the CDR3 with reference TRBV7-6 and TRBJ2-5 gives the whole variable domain GAGVSQSPRYKVTKRGQDVALRCDPISGHVSLYWYRQALGQGPEFLTYFNYEAQQDKSGLPNDRFSAERPEGSISTLTIQRTEQRDSAMYRCASSPDRGVPTQYFGPGTRLLVL.